The clone carrying this T cell receptor (beta chain) was seen more than once but under ten times. The data derive from a study of response to subunit inactivated influenza vaccine. A single record per CDR3 protein comes from TCRdb applying MiXCR to the RT-PCR reads. In the table there are more than 450,000 distinct CDR3 sequences, 10% to 12% of which are singletons. This CDR3 comprises 17 residues. Trimming shortened V by 5 bases and J by 1 base, and 20 bases separated the two germline ends. Germline CDR1 reads LGHNA; CDR2 reads YSLEER. The same sample was also studied in work on T cells expressing NK-cell markers. That work adds: With UMIs, 5'RACE template switching was used to make TCR beta cDNA. One of the eight sequenced donors was seronegative, whereas the other seven were HCMV-seropositive. Sorting was restricted to alpha-beta TCR T cells by an anti-gamma-delta TCR antibody in several experiments. In a group of about 6 donors, dominant NKG2C+ clonotypes represented 1.0-7.0% of CD8+ T cells.

This receptor was taken from a middle-aged man who received an inactivated influenza vaccine. The sample in question was PBMCs from blood, obtained on the day of vaccination. V is TRBV4-3 and J is TRBJ1-1; D is perhaps TRBD1 (5 bases). The CDR3 loop is CASSKRGGGMRNTEAFF. The CDR3 nucleotides read TGCGCCAGCAGCAAACGAGGCGGGGGTATGAGGAACACTGAAGCTTTCTTT.